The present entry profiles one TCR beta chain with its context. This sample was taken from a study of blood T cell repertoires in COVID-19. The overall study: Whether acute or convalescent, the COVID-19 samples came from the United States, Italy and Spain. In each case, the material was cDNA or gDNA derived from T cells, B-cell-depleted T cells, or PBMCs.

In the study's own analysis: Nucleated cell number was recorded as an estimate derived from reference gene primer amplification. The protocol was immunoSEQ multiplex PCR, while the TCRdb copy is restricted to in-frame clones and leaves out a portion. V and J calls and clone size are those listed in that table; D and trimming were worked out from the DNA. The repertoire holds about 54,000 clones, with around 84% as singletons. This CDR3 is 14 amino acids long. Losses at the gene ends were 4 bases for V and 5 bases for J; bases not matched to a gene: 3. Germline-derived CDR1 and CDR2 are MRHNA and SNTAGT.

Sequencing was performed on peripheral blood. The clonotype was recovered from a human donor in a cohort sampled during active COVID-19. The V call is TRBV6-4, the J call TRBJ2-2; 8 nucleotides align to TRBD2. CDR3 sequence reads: CASSGSGVTGELFF. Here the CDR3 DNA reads TGTGCCAGCAGTGGTAGCGGGGTTACCGGGGAGCTGTTTTTT.